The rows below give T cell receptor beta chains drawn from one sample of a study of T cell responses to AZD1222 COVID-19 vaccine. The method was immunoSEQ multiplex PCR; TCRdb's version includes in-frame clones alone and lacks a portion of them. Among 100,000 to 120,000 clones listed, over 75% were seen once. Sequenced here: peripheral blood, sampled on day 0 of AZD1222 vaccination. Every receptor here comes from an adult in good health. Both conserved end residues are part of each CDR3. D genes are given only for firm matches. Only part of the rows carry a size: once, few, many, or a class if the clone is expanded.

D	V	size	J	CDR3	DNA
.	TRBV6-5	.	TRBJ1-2	CASREAGWNYGYTF	TGTGCCAGCAGGGAGGCAGGATGGAACTATGGCTACACCTTC
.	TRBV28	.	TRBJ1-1	CASSPTVWAKAFF	TGTGCCAGCAGTCCCACAGTTTGGGCGAAGGCTTTCTTT
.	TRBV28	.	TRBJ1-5	CASSGGIQPQHF	TGTGCCAGCAGTGGGGGGATTCAGCCCCAGCATTTT
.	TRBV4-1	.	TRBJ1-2	CASRGGTDSNYGYTF	TGCGCCAGCAGAGGGGGGACGGACAGTAACTATGGCTACACCTTC
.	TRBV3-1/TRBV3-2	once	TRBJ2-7	CASSPGRLSYEQYF	TGTGCCAGCAGCCCGGGACGCCTCTCCTACGAGCAGTACTTC
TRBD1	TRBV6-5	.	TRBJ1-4	CASSYAIRGEKLFF	TGTGCCAGCAGTTACGCGATCAGGGGGGAAAAACTGTTTTTT
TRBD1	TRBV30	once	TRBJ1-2	CAWSVLDRVDGYGYTF	TGTGCCTGGAGTGTACTCGACAGGGTCGACGGGTATGGCTACACCTTC
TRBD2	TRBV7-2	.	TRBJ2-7	CASSSKTSGRRYEQYF	TGTGCCAGCAGCTCCAAGACTAGCGGGAGAAGATACGAGCAGTACTTC
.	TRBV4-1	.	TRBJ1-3	CASSQDGPTRNTIYF	TGCGCCAGCAGCCAAGATGGCCCCACGAGGAACACCATATATTTT
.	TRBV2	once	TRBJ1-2	CASRGGANYGYTF	TGTGCCAGCAGAGGCGGGGCCAACTATGGCTACACCTTC
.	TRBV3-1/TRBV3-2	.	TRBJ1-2	CASSQVHGYTF	TGTGCCAGCAGCCAAGTGCATGGCTACACCTTC
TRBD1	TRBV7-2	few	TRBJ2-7	CASSLQGTSYEQYF	TGTGCCAGCAGCCTACAGGGGACGAGCTACGAGCAGTACTTC
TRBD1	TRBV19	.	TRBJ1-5	CASKAGGSGNQPQHF	TGTGCCAGTAAGGCAGGGGGCTCGGGCAATCAGCCCCAGCATTTT
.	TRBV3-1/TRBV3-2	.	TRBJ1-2	CASSQKFGYTF	TGTGCCAGCAGCCAAAAGTTTGGCTACACCTTC
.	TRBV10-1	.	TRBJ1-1	CASSEGGLGTEAFF	TGCGCCAGCAGTGAGGGAGGCCTTGGGACTGAAGCTTTCTTT
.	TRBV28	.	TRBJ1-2	CASSLTSNYGYTF	TGTGCCAGCAGTTTGACCTCTAACTATGGCTACACCTTC
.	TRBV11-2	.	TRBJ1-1	CASSFGRGNTEAFF	TGTGCCAGCAGCTTCGGCAGGGGGAACACTGAAGCTTTCTTT
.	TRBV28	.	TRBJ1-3	CASSDGAAAHTIYF	TGTGCCAGCAGTGACGGGGCAGCCGCTCACACCATATATTTT
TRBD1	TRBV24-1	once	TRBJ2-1	CAVPGQGDNEQFF	TGTGCCGTGCCGGGACAGGGGGATAATGAGCAGTTCTTC
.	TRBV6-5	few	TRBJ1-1	CASSYDLGYNTEAFF	TGTGCCAGCAGTTACGATTTAGGGTACAACACTGAAGCTTTCTTT
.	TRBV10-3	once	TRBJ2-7	CAISAGTAYEQYF	TGTGCCATCAGTGCGGGGACGGCCTACGAGCAGTACTTC
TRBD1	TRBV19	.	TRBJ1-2	CASRQGTNYGYTF	TGTGCCAGTAGACAGGGGACTAACTATGGCTACACCTTC
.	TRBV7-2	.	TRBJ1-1	CASSLVGGGNTEAFF	TGTGCCAGCAGCTTAGTCGGGGGGGGAAACACTGAAGCTTTCTTT
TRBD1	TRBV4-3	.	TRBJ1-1	CASSQKKTGSLNTEAFF	TGCGCCAGCAGCCAAAAAAAGACAGGGTCCTTGAACACTGAAGCTTTCTTT
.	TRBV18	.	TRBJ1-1	CASSEIGGNTEAFF	TGTGCCAGCTCAGAGATAGGCGGAAACACTGAAGCTTTCTTT
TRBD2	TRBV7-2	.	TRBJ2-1	CASSLALAGGPYNEQFF	TGTGCCAGCAGCTTAGCGCTAGCGGGAGGGCCCTACAATGAGCAGTTCTTC
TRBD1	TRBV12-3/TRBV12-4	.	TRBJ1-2	CASSSQGAGNYTF	TGTGCCAGCAGTTCCCAGGGGGCCGGAAACTACACCTTC
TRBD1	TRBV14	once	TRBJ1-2	CASSQQQGSANYGYTF	TGTGCCAGCAGCCAGCAACAGGGGTCCGCAAACTATGGCTACACCTTC
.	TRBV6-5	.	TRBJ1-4	CASSYGIGGEKLFF	TGTGCCAGCAGTTACGGCATTGGCGGTGAAAAACTGTTTTTT
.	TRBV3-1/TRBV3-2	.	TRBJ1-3	CASSQELGLRICGNTIYF	TGTGCCAGCAGCCAAGAATTGGGGCTCAGGATCTGTGGAAACACCATATATTTT
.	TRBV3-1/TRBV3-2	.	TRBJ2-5	CASSPLGGGPPETQYF	TGTGCCAGCAGCCCGCTGGGTGGGGGGCCCCCAGAGACCCAGTACTTC
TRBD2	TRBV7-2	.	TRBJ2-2	CASSLVQSGGRTGELFF	TGTGCCAGCAGCTTAGTCCAAAGCGGGGGGCGCACCGGGGAGCTGTTTTTT
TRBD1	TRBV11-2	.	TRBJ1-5	CASSITGESQPQHF	TGTGCCAGCAGCATTACAGGGGAAAGTCAGCCCCAGCATTTT
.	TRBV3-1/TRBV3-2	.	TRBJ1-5	CASSQVGGNSNQPQHF	TGTGCCAGCAGCCAAGTCGGGGGTAACAGCAATCAGCCCCAGCATTTT
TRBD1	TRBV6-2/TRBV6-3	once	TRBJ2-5	CASSFGSGTGEETQYF	TGTGCCAGCAGCTTTGGTTCCGGGACAGGGGAAGAGACCCAGTACTTC
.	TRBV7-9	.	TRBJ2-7	CASSLDYEQYF	TGTGCCAGCAGCTTAGACTACGAGCAGTACTTC
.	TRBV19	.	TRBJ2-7	CASSNRDGPYEQYF	TGTGCCAGTAGTAACCGGGACGGCCCCTACGAGCAGTACTTC
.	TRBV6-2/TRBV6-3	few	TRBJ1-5	CASSYRGHSNQPQHF	TGTGCCAGCAGTTACAGAGGGCATAGCAATCAGCCCCAGCATTTT
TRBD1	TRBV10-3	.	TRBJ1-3	CAISGQGVNTIYF	TGTGCCATCAGTGGACAGGGGGTAAACACCATATATTTT
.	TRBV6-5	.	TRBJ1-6	CASSPLGINSPLHF	TGTGCCAGCAGCCCCCTTGGGATTAATTCACCCCTCCACTTT
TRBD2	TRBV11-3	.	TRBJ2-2	CASSSAGLAGDPGELFF	TGTGCCAGCAGCTCAGCGGGACTAGCGGGAGACCCCGGGGAGCTGTTTTTT
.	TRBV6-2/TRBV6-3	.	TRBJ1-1	CASSMGQNTEAFF	TGTGCCAGCAGTATGGGACAGAACACTGAAGCTTTCTTT
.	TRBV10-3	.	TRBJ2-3	CAIQGLKGTDTQYF	TGTGCCATTCAAGGGCTGAAGGGCACAGATACGCAGTATTTT
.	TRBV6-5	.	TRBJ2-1	CASSYSYADSDNEQFF	TGTGCCAGCAGTTACTCGTACGCGGACTCCGACAATGAGCAGTTCTTC
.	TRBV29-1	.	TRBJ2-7	CSVGTGRYEQYF	TGCAGCGTTGGAACAGGGAGGTACGAGCAGTACTTC
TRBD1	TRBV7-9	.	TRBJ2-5	CASSFTQGAGETQYF	TGTGCCAGCAGCTTTACCCAGGGGGCGGGAGAGACCCAGTACTTC
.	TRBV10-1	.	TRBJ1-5	CASSEEGSQPQHF	TGCGCCAGCAGTGAGGAGGGTTCTCAGCCCCAGCATTTT
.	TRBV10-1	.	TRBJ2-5	CASSELPAGTQYF	TGCGCCAGCAGTGAGCTACCAGCGGGGACCCAGTACTTC
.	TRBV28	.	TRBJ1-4	CASGRLLNEKLFF	TGTGCCAGCGGCCGCCTTCTTAATGAAAAACTGTTTTTT
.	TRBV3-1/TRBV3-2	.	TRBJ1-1	CASSQDRRTEAFF	TGTGCCAGCAGCCAAGATCGGAGGACTGAAGCTTTCTTT
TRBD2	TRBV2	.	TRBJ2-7	CASSLLSGITNEQYF	TGTGCCAGCAGTCTTCTTAGCGGGATTACTAACGAGCAGTACTTC
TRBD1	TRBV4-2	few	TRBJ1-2	CASSQYKQGIDYGYTF	TGTGCCAGCAGCCAGTATAAACAGGGGATTGACTATGGCTACACCTTC
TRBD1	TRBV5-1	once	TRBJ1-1	CASTLDRVNMNTEAFF	TGCGCCAGCACCCTAGACAGGGTGAACATGAACACTGAAGCTTTCTTT
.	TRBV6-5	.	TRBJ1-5	CASSSGGGGNQPQHF	TGTGCCAGCAGTTCGGGAGGTGGGGGCAATCAGCCCCAGCATTTT
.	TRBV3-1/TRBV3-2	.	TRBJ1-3	CASSQNSGSSGNTIYF	TGTGCCAGCAGCCAGAACTCAGGGAGCTCTGGAAACACCATATATTTT
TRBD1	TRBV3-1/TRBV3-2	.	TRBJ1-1	CASSRNRGPNTEAFF	TGTGCCAGCAGCCGCAACAGGGGGCCGAACACTGAAGCTTTCTTT
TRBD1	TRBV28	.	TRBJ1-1	CASTRGLNTEAFF	TGTGCCAGCACCAGGGGGTTGAACACTGAAGCTTTCTTT
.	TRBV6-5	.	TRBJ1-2	CASRGSTGFSGYTF	TGTGCCAGCAGGGGTAGCACAGGGTTCTCTGGCTACACCTTC
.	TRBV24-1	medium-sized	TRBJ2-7	CATSDGVSYEQYF	TGTGCCACCAGTGATGGGGTCTCCTACGAGCAGTACTTC
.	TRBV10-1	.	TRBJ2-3	CASSKGPSNTFRDTQYF	TGCGCCAGCAGTAAGGGACCAAGCAACACTTTCAGGGATACGCAGTATTTT